The 28 T cell receptor beta chains below were found in one sample sequenced in a study of T-cell memory formation after mild COVID-19. In TCRdb, the 5' RACE reads were re-called with MiXCR into one record per CDR3 protein. The data hold roughly 450,000 distinct CDR3 sequences, with 15% to 20% observed a single time. What was sequenced was PBMCs or a T cell subset sorted from them (not recorded which). The receptors were sampled from an adult woman who had mild COVID-19 (a few samples of this study predate the infection). Cell type and time point are not known.

The chain links TRBV2 to TRBJ1-1; 8 bases match TRBD1. The V and J ends lost 4 bases and 3 bases, in that order; junction bases with no gene match: 7. Per the germline V gene, CDR1 is SNHLY and CDR2 is FYNNEI. This CDR3 has 15 amino acids. CDR3 residues: CASSVSGGRDTEAFF. The CDR3 DNA sequence: TGTGCCAGCAGTGTTTCAGGGGGCAGGGACACTGAAGCTTTCTTT.

The chain uses TRBV11-2 and TRBJ1-4, with a tentative D call TRBD1 (6 bases). The length of the CDR3 is 14 residues. V was cut by 5 bases and J by 7 bases, with 14 bases left in between. Germline V gene lookup returns CDR1 SGHAT and CDR2 FQNNGV. The CDR3 DNA reads as TGTGCCAGCAGCCAGGGGAGGATGGGTGAAAAACTGTTTTTT. Translated: CASSQGRMGEKLFF.

This clonotype was seen repeatedly, ten times or more. This chain uses TRBV6-5 with TRBJ2-1; TRBD2 agrees at 10 bases. CDR3 size: 15 residues. V dropped 6 bases and J dropped 6; count of bases not matched to a gene: 8. Germline V lookup: CDR1 MNHEY, CDR2 SVGAGI. The CDR3 sequence is CASSHGLAATNEQFF. The CDR3, as DNA: TGTGCCAGCAGCCATGGACTAGCGGCAACCAATGAGCAGTTCTTC.

This clonotype was counted at least ten times. The gene calls are TRBV6-4 and TRBJ2-2; D is possibly TRBD1 (6 bases). This CDR3 has 14 amino acids. Germline V gene data show CDR1 as MRHNA and CDR2 as SNTAGT. Between the trimmed V and J ends, which lost 2 bases and 3 bases, there was a span of 7 bases. CDR3 protein: CASSDRTDTGELFF. The CDR3 DNA is TGTGCCAGCAGTGACCGGACAGACACCGGGGAGCTGTTTTTT.

This clonotype was counted between two and nine times. The J gene is TRBJ2-1, the V gene TRBV9, with D unclear. The CDR3 spans 16 residues. V was clipped by 3 bases and J by 7 bases, with 20 bases between them. Germline lookup yields CDR1 SGDLS and CDR2 YYNGEE. DNA of the CDR3: TGTGCCAGCAGCGGAGAACCTACTGGTCCCGGAAATGAGCAGTTCTTC. Residues: CASSGEPTGPGNEQFF.

The CDR3 nucleotides are TGTGCCAGCAGACCAGAGACGGGACAGCTAAATTCACCCCTCCACTTT. Translation: CASRPETGQLNSPLHF. The chain links TRBV12-3 or TRBV12-4 to TRBJ1-6; 7 positions agree with TRBD1. The CDR3 totals 16 residues. Unmatched junction bases numbered 12, after V lost 6 bases and J lost 7 bases.

This clonotype was observed a few times. The V and J genes are TRBV12-3 or TRBV12-4 and TRBJ1-1, with a tentative D call TRBD1 (6 bases). CDR3 length: 16 residues. The germline V and J ends were trimmed by 5 bases and 3 bases, with 19 bases remaining between them. CDR3 protein: CASSRGGKREHTEAFF. CDR3 DNA sequence: TGTGCCAGCAGTAGGGGGGGTAAACGGGAGCACACTGAAGCTTTCTTT.

This clonotype appeared a few times. The V gene is TRBV6-1, the J gene TRBJ1-6; the D gene is possibly TRBD1 (5 bases). Germline loops: CDR1 MNHNS, CDR2 SASEGT. CDR3 length: 15 residues. Trimming took off 8 bases at V and 8 bases at J, with 19 bases between the two ends. In DNA, the CDR3 is TGTGCCAGCTCGCCCATCACAGGTCGGGATTCACCCCTCCACTTT. Its translation is CASSPITGRDSPLHF.

The chain combines TRBV4-1 with TRBJ2-7, with D perhaps matching TRBD1 (6 bases). In germline, CDR1 is MGHRA, CDR2 YSYEKL. V lost 1 base and J 8 bases, leaving 12 bases between the germline ends. This CDR3 comprises 13 residues. CDR3 in amino acids: CASSQGGREKQYF. The CDR3 DNA reads as TGCGCCAGCAGCCAAGGGGGGCGAGAAAAGCAGTACTTC.

The chain couples TRBV7-2 to TRBJ1-5, with D perhaps TRBD1 (5 bases). The germline V gene encodes CDR1 SGHTA and CDR2 FQGNSA. This CDR3 has 17 residues. The V and J ends lost 2 bases and 5 bases respectively, with 19 bases between them. The CDR3 is CASSLYWRGQRDQPQHF. The CDR3 DNA sequence: TGTGCCAGCAGCTTATATTGGAGGGGCCAGAGGGATCAGCCCCAGCATTTT.

The table lists this clonotype with a few counts. The rearrangement joins TRBV6-5 to TRBJ2-4; either TRBD1 or TRBD2 may fit D (5 bases each). The germline gives CDR1 MNHEY, CDR2 SVGAGI. The CDR3 totals 11 residues. V was clipped by 8 bases and J by 8 bases, with 10 bases between them. CDR3 protein: CASGTPDIQYF. Here the CDR3 DNA reads TGTGCCAGCGGGACCCCAGACATTCAGTACTTC.

In this sample, this clonotype turned up a few times. The rearrangement joins TRBV3-1 to TRBJ1-2; D uncertain. Germline CDR1 is LGHDT and CDR2 is YNNKEL (reference sequence). V was shortened by 7 bases and J by 6 bases, with 12 bases between the two germline ends. The CDR3 has 12 residues. CDR3: CASKTPLDGYTF. Here the CDR3 DNA reads TGTGCCAGCAAAACACCCTTGGATGGCTACACCTTC.

The chain uses TRBV20-1 and TRBJ2-1, with 10 positions matching TRBD2. The CDR3 loop spans 15 amino acids. With 3 bases clipped from V and 8 bases from J, the junction kept 10 bases outside the gene matches. Germline-derived CDR1 and CDR2 are DFQATT and SNEGSKA (reference sequence). CDR3 region: CSASSTSGVIDEQFF. The CDR3 coding sequence is TGCAGTGCTAGTTCAACTAGCGGGGTGATAGATGAGCAGTTCTTC.

This clonotype came up a few times. The chain uses TRBV4-1 and TRBJ2-2; weak D call: TRBD2 (6 bases). This CDR3 is 14 amino acids long. Germline V gene sequence: CDR1 MGHRA, CDR2 YSYEKL. The germline V and J ends were trimmed by 4 bases and 6 bases, with 12 bases remaining between them. The CDR3 spells CASSPIAGSGELFF. The CDR3 DNA is TGCGCCAGCAGCCCGATTGCGGGATCCGGGGAGCTGTTTTTT.

This clonotype was detected a few times. V is TRBV12-3 or TRBV12-4 and J is TRBJ2-1, with 10 bases lining up with TRBD1. The CDR3 consists of 18 residues. V gave up 2 bases and J gave up 0 bases; unmatched junction bases: 7. CDR3 in DNA: TGTGCCAGCAGTTTACTGGGGGACAGGGGTTCCTCCTACAATGAGCAGTTCTTC. Its translation: CASSLLGDRGSSYNEQFF.

The chain links TRBV6-5 to TRBJ2-2, with 9 bases lining up with TRBD2. This CDR3 is built from 15 residues. Germline V CDR1 and CDR2: MNHEY, SVGAGI. Trimming removed 0 bases from V and 6 bases from J; junction bases left unmatched: 2. Here the CDR3 reads CASSYSAGGPGELFF. In DNA, the CDR3 is TGTGCCAGCAGTTACTCTGCGGGAGGGCCCGGGGAGCTGTTTTTT.

The chain uses TRBV20-1 and TRBJ2-5, with TRBD2 matching 11 bases. The V and J ends lost 1 base and 0 bases, in that order; junction bases with no gene match: 7. The CDR3 loop spans 17 amino acids. CDR1 is DFQATT, CDR2 SNEGSKA, per germline (reference sequence). The CDR3 sequence: CSARALAGALYQETQYF. DNA for the CDR3: TGCAGTGCTAGAGCACTAGCGGGGGCCTTGTACCAAGAGACCCAGTACTTC.

This clonotype was detected ten times or more. V is TRBV7-3 and J is TRBJ2-3; a possible D gene is TRBD1 (7 bases). Trimming removed 5 bases at V and 0 bases at J, with 12 bases between. Germline V gene sequence: CDR1 SGHTA, CDR2 FQGTGA. The CDR3 extends over 15 amino acids. The CDR3 sequence: CASSPGGSSTDTQYF. The CDR3 nucleotides are TGTGCCAGCAGCCCAGGGGGGTCCAGCACAGATACGCAGTATTTT.

In this sample, this clonotype turned up a few times. The chain employs TRBV4-2 and TRBJ2-6; no firm D call. This CDR3 has 18 amino acids. CDR1 LGHNA and CDR2 YNFKEQ come from the germline V gene. V shed 0 bases and J shed 0 bases, with 12 bases lying between them. The CDR3 nucleotides are TGTGCCAGCAGCCAAGACCCAGGACGGAGCTCTGGGGCCAACGTCCTGACTTTC. Amino acid sequence: CASSQDPGRSSGANVLTF.

The sample holds a few counts of this clonotype. The J gene is TRBJ2-3, the V gene TRBV10-3; weak D call: TRBD1 (5 bases). There are 16 residues in the CDR3. Looked up from germline, CDR1 is ENHRY and CDR2 is SYGVKD. Trimming left V 1 base short and J 2 bases short, with 13 bases between. The CDR3 sequence: CAISELGPPSTDTQYF. The DNA for the CDR3 is TGTGCCATCAGTGAGTTGGGGCCACCGTCCACAGATACGCAGTATTTT.

The CDR3 is CASSPRDRGIYEQYF. In DNA form, the CDR3 reads TGTGCCAGCAGTCCCCGGGACAGGGGGATCTACGAGCAGTACTTC. This sequence joins TRBV6-1 and TRBJ2-7; 11 nucleotides line up with TRBD1. The CDR3 is 15 residues long. Losses at the gene ends were 5 bases for V and 3 bases for J; bases not matched to a gene: 6. The germline CDR1 and CDR2 sequences are MNHNS and SASEGT.

This clonotype has ten or more counts. The chain has TRBV5-1 and TRBJ2-4; D possibly corresponds to TRBD2 (5 bases). CDR1 and CDR2 (germline): SGHRS, YFSETQ. V was clipped by 1 base and J by 2 bases, with 13 bases between them. This CDR3 is built from 16 residues. This CDR3 reads CASSLPSEGTKNIQYF. The CDR3, as DNA: TGCGCCAGCAGCTTGCCCAGCGAGGGTACCAAAAACATTCAGTACTTC.

The chain combines TRBV4-1 with TRBJ2-7; 15 nucleotides line up with TRBD2. V was pared by 1 base and J by 3 bases, with 7 bases of the junction left unmatched. Germline values: CDR1 MGHRA, CDR2 YSYEKL. CDR3 length: 18 residues. For the CDR3, the DNA is TGCGCCAGCAGCCAAGGCCCGGGACTAGCGGGGGGACTCTACGAGCAGTACTTC. Translating gives CASSQGPGLAGGLYEQYF.

The chain joins TRBV6-2 or TRBV6-3 to TRBJ1-1; weak D call: TRBD1 (5 bases). The germline V gene has CDR1 MNHEY and CDR2 SVGEGT. Trimming took 6 bases from V and 4 from J, leaving 18 bases between them. The CDR3 has 15 residues. CDR3 amino acids: CASRGRRGGSTEAFF. For the CDR3, the DNA is TGTGCCAGCAGGGGACGCCGGGGGGGGAGCACTGAAGCTTTCTTT.

The V gene is TRBV6-2 or TRBV6-3, the J gene TRBJ1-5; no firm D call. This CDR3 is 13 amino acids long. Germline CDR1 and CDR2: MNHEY and SVGEGT. V was trimmed by 5 bases and J by 3 bases, leaving 8 bases between them. This CDR3 reads CASSPTNNQPQHF. CDR3 nucleotides: TGTGCCAGCAGTCCCACGAACAATCAGCCCCAGCATTTT.

The table lists this clonotype with a few counts. The CDR3 DNA reads TGTGCCAGCAGCTTACATCTGGGACGCAGCCTTGAGATAGAGCAGTACTTC. Its translation is CASSLHLGRSLEIEQYF. The V and J genes are TRBV7-9 and TRBJ2-7, with D perhaps TRBD1 or TRBD2 (5 bases each). V dropped 2 bases and J dropped 7 bases, with 24 bases sitting between them. CDR3 size: 17 residues. The germline gives CDR1 SEHNR, CDR2 FQNEAQ (reference sequence).

The genes are TRBV7-9 and TRBJ2-3, with a weak D call TRBD1 (6 bases). The CDR3 length is 15 residues. Germline V lookup: CDR1 SEHNR, CDR2 FQNEAQ (reference sequence). V lost 1 base, J lost 2 bases, and 10 bases lay in between. CDR3 in DNA: TGTGCCAGCAGCTTAGTCAGGGACATCACAGATACGCAGTATTTT. It yields the protein CASSLVRDITDTQYF.

The table lists this clonotype with many counts. The genes are TRBV25-1 and TRBJ2-2, with D perhaps matching TRBD2 (6 bases). Germline V gives CDR1 MGHDK, CDR2 SYGVNS. The V and J ends lost 8 bases and 6 bases respectively, with 16 bases between them. The CDR3 sequence is 14 residues long. This chain's CDR3 is CASARRGEAGELFF. The CDR3 bases are TGTGCCAGCGCTCGCAGAGGGGAGGCCGGGGAGCTGTTTTTT.